The 24 T cell receptor beta chains below all came from one sample that was sequenced in a study of CD8+ T cells in alopecia areata. Reverse transcribed after extraction, RNA yielded cDNA as the sequencing template. The table came from immunoSEQ multiplex PCR; TCRdb's copy has only in-frame clones and leaves some out. Among more than 200,000 clones, about 68% were seen once, and the ten largest hold roughly 1.2%. Sequenced here: CD4+ T cells sorted from blood, sampled at week 0. The source is a human donor with alopecia areata.

This clone was observed once. Distinct nucleotide sequences in the sample also encode this CDR3. This sequence joins TRBV6-5 and TRBJ1-2; tentative D call: TRBD1 (6 bases). The CDR3 loop spans 13 amino acids. The V end was cut by 3 bases, the J end by 2 bases, with 7 bases between. Looked up from germline, CDR1 is MNHEY and CDR2 is SVGAGI. The CDR3 DNA reads as TGTGCCAGCAGTTATCAGGGGAACTATGGCTACACCTTC. It yields the protein CASSYQGNYGYTF.

A note on this clone: Just one base apart from a much larger clone, this may be a read error. The chain carries TRBV7-9 and TRBJ2-3; no clear D gene. Trimming removed 1 base from V and 3 bases from J, with 2 bases in between. CDR1 and CDR2 (germline): SEHNR, FQNEAQ (reference sequence). This CDR3 region has 12 residues. Written as DNA, the CDR3 is TGTGCCAGCAGCTTAGAGACAGATACGCAGTATTTT. It yields the protein CASSLETDTQYF.

This chain connects TRBV6-4 to TRBJ2-1, with unresolved D. Deletions cut 2 bases from V and 3 bases from J, with 2 bases between. Germline lookup yields CDR1 MRHNA and CDR2 SNTAGT. This CDR3 has 12 residues. CDR3 nucleotide sequence: TGTGCCAGCAGTGACCTCTACAATGAGCAGTTCTTC. Translating gives CASSDLYNEQFF.

In this sample, this clone turned up a few times. This rearrangement joins TRBV6-1 to TRBJ2-1; D assignment may be TRBD1 or TRBD2 (6 bases each). CDR1 is MNHNS, CDR2 SASEGT, per germline. Between the trimmed V and J ends, which lost 7 bases and 5 bases, there was a span of 18 bases. The CDR3 has 15 residues. CDR3 loop: CASTIQGGTNNEQFF. The CDR3 nucleotides read TGTGCCAGCACTATACAGGGAGGTACAAACAATGAGCAGTTCTTC.

The chain has TRBV18 and TRBJ1-5; the D gene is possibly TRBD1 (5 bases). V lost 3 bases and J lost 1, with 10 bases in between. The germline gives CDR1 KGHSH, CDR2 LQKENI. The CDR3 runs to 15 residues. CDR3 bases: TGTGCCAGCTCACCCTTAGGGACCAGCAATCAGCCCCAGCATTTT. Translating it yields CASSPLGTSNQPQHF.

The chain joins TRBV10-3 to TRBJ2-3, with TRBD2 matching 8 bases. The CDR3 sequence is 16 residues long. V trimming: 4 bases; J trimming: 2 bases; junction bases outside the gene matches: 8. Germline V gene lookup returns CDR1 ENHRY and CDR2 SYGVKD. The CDR3: CAISGGLAHFTDTQYF. Written as DNA, the CDR3 is TGTGCCATCAGTGGAGGACTAGCTCACTTCACAGATACGCAGTATTTT.

This chain uses TRBV4-1 with TRBJ1-2; TRBD1 is a possible D gene (6 bases). Germline assignment: CDR1 MGHRA and CDR2 YSYEKL. Trimming stripped 3 bases from V and 4 bases from J, with 15 bases between. This CDR3 comprises 15 residues. CDR3 protein: CASSHGGRTSYGYTF. In DNA form, the CDR3 reads TGCGCCAGCAGCCACGGGGGGCGTACGTCCTATGGCTACACCTTC.

This clone was picked up a small number of times. The J gene is TRBJ1-5, the V gene TRBV2; 7 bases match TRBD1. This CDR3 comprises 14 residues. V lost 5 bases, J lost 3 bases, and 4 bases stayed unmatched. Germline V gives CDR1 SNHLY, CDR2 FYNNEI. The CDR3 nucleotides are TGTGCCAGCAGTTCCGGACAGGTCAATCAGCCCCAGCATTTT. As protein: CASSSGQVNQPQHF.

J is TRBJ2-5 and V is TRBV14, with D possibly called TRBD1 or TRBD2 (5 bases each). The CDR3 consists of 14 residues. Germline loops: CDR1 SGHDN, CDR2 FVKESK. Trimming cost V 2 bases and J 3 bases, with 10 bases left between them. The CDR3 nucleotides are TGTGCCAGCAGCCAATGGCAGGGAGAAGAGACCCAGTACTTC. Residues: CASSQWQGEETQYF.

V is TRBV30 and J is TRBJ1-4, with unresolved D. Trimming shortened V by 5 bases and J by 5 bases, and 15 bases separated the two germline ends. CDR1 and CDR2 (germline): GTSNPN, SVGIG (reference sequence). This CDR3 spans 14 amino acids. In DNA form, the CDR3 reads TGTGCCTGGTCACCATGGAGTGGAAATGAAAAACTGTTTTTT. This encodes CAWSPWSGNEKLFF. The whole variable domain, filled in from reference TRBV30 and TRBJ1-4, reads SQTIHQWPATLVQPVGSPLSLECTVEGTSNPNLYWYRQAAGRGLQLLFYSVGIGQISSEVPQNLSASRPQDRQFILSSKKLLLSDSGFYLCAWSPWSGNEKLFFGSGTQLSVL.

This rearrangement joins TRBV6-5 to TRBJ1-2; 7 nucleotides agree with TRBD1. CDR3 length: 13 residues. The ends lost 6 bases at V and 4 bases at J; junction bases unmatched: 5. Germline V gives CDR1 MNHEY, CDR2 SVGAGI. The CDR3 region has the DNA TGTGCCAGCAGAGAAACAGGGGTCTATGGCTACACCTTC. Translated, it gives CASRETGVYGYTF.

J is TRBJ2-2 and V is TRBV29-1; a possible D gene is TRBD2 (5 bases). The CDR3 spans 14 residues. V was cut by 5 bases and J by 5 bases, with 15 bases left in between. The germline CDR1 and CDR2 sequences are SQVTM and ANQGSEA. Here the CDR3 DNA reads TGCAGCGTTCGGGAAGGGCTGGCAACCGGGGAGCTGTTTTTT. It codes for CSVREGLATGELFF.

This clone has a single count. The rearrangement uses TRBV7-8 and TRBJ2-2, with 9 bases aligning to TRBD1. The CDR3 runs 15 residues. CDR1 and CDR2 from the germline V gene are SGHVS and FQNEAQ. V gave up 4 bases and J gave up 5 bases; unmatched junction bases: 5. The CDR3 protein is CASSSTGGRTGELFF. The CDR3 DNA reads TGTGCCAGCAGCTCCACAGGGGGCCGGACCGGGGAGCTGTTTTTT.

The CDR3: CASSRTLADQETQYF. CDR3 coding DNA: TGTGCCAGCAGCCGGACACTAGCGGACCAAGAGACCCAGTACTTC. The V gene is TRBV7-9, the J gene TRBJ2-5; 8 positions agree with TRBD2. Trimming cost V 5 bases and J 0 bases; bases outside gene matches: 5. Germline values: CDR1 SEHNR, CDR2 FQNEAQ (reference sequence). The length of the CDR3 is 15 residues. The variable domain in full, with the rest retrieved from reference TRBV7-9 and TRBJ2-5, is DTGVSQNPRHKITKRGQNVTFRCDPISEHNRLYWYRQTLGQGPEFLTYFQNEAQLEKSRLLSDRFSAERPKGSFSTLEIQRTEQGDSAMYLCASSRTLADQETQYFGPGTRLLVL.

The rearrangement links TRBV20-1 to TRBJ2-7; TRBD2 matches at 7 bases. Germline CDR1 DFQATT, CDR2 SNEGSKA (reference sequence). Trimming cost V 5 bases and J 3 bases; bases outside gene matches: 1. The CDR3 length is 11 residues. The CDR3 sequence: CSAGLDYEQYF. DNA for the CDR3: TGCAGTGCTGGACTAGACTACGAGCAGTACTTC.

This clone is a singleton in its sample. The chain joins TRBV7-2 to TRBJ2-2, with a possible D match to TRBD1 (6 bases). This CDR3 spans 15 amino acids. Per the germline V gene, CDR1 is SGHTA and CDR2 is FQGNSA. Deletions cut 10 bases from V and 7 bases from J, with 22 bases between. The CDR3 region is CATTRGTLGGGELFF. CDR3 bases: TGTGCCACCACACGTGGGACACTGGGTGGCGGGGAGCTGTTTTTT.

The genes are TRBV28 and TRBJ1-2, with unresolved D. The V and J ends lost 8 bases and 13 bases respectively, with 17 bases between them. The CDR3 is made up of 11 amino acids. Germline values: CDR1 MDHEN, CDR2 SYDVKM. The CDR3 region has the DNA TGTGCCAGCGACCGAATAAATGAGCGCACCTTC. The encoded protein is CASDRINERTF.

This clone occurred a few times. The chain carries TRBV7-2 and TRBJ2-7; D gene uncertain. Per the germline V gene, CDR1 is SGHTA and CDR2 is FQGNSA. CDR3 length: 11 amino acids. Trimming left V 5 bases short and J 6 bases short, with 8 bases between. The CDR3: CASSQASEQYF. The CDR3 DNA follows: TGTGCCAGCAGCCAGGCGAGCGAGCAGTACTTC.

This chain links TRBV5-1 with TRBJ2-7; tentatively, D is TRBD1 (5 bases). In germline, CDR1 is SGHRS, CDR2 YFSETQ. Between the trimmed V and J ends, which lost 5 bases and 0 bases, there was a span of 9 bases. The CDR3 has 13 amino acids. For the CDR3, the DNA is TGCGCCAGCAGGAGACAGAACTCCTACGAGCAGTACTTC. This sequence encodes CASRRQNSYEQYF.

The chain carries TRBV5-1 and TRBJ1-1; possibly TRBD1 for D (5 bases). This CDR3 is 14 amino acids long. V lost 2 bases, J lost 0 bases, and 8 bases lay in between. CDR1 SGHRS and CDR2 YFSETQ come from the germline V gene. The CDR3 coding sequence is TGCGCCAGCAGCTTAACGACAGTGAACACTGAAGCTTTCTTT. It encodes CASSLTTVNTEAFF.

There are a few counts of this clone. The chain has TRBV29-1 and TRBJ1-1; D is possibly TRBD1 (5 bases). CDR3 length: 12 amino acids. Trimming removed 6 bases at V and 4 bases at J, with 12 bases between. Germline V lookup: CDR1 SQVTM, CDR2 ANQGSEA. The CDR3 loop reads CSVAQDGTEAFF. For the CDR3, the DNA is TGCAGCGTCGCACAGGATGGCACTGAAGCTTTCTTT. The variable domain in full, with the rest retrieved from reference TRBV29-1 and TRBJ1-1, is SAVISQKPSRDICQRGTSLTIQCQVDSQVTMMFWYRQQPGQSLTLIATANQGSEATYESGFVIDKFPISRPNLTFSTLTVSNMSPEDSSIYLCSVAQDGTEAFFGQGTRLTVV.

V and J are TRBV9 and TRBJ2-3, with no clear D. There are 15 residues in the CDR3. V lost 0 bases, J lost 0 bases, and 8 bases lay in between. CDR1 SGDLS and CDR2 YYNGEE come from the germline V gene. CDR3 coding DNA: TGTGCCAGCAGCGTAGTAGGCAGTAGCACAGATACGCAGTATTTT. Translation: CASSVVGSSTDTQYF.

The V and J genes are TRBV7-9 and TRBJ1-1; TRBD1 might be the D (5 bases). Looked up from germline, CDR1 is SEHNR and CDR2 is FQNEAQ (reference sequence). V shed 3 bases and J shed 8 bases, with 7 bases lying between them. The CDR3 has 11 amino acids. The CDR3 is CASSLTEEAFF. The CDR3 coding sequence is TGTGCCAGCAGCTTGACAGAAGAAGCTTTCTTT.

The chain links TRBV11-2 to TRBJ1-6, with a weak D call TRBD1 (5 bases). Germline CDR1 SGHAT, CDR2 FQNNGV. The CDR3 totals 14 residues. Trimming took 1 base from V and 9 from J, leaving 10 bases between them. CDR3 nucleotides: TGTGCCAGCAGCTTAGTAGTGGGGACTTCACCCCTCCACTTT. Its protein is CASSLVVGTSPLHF.